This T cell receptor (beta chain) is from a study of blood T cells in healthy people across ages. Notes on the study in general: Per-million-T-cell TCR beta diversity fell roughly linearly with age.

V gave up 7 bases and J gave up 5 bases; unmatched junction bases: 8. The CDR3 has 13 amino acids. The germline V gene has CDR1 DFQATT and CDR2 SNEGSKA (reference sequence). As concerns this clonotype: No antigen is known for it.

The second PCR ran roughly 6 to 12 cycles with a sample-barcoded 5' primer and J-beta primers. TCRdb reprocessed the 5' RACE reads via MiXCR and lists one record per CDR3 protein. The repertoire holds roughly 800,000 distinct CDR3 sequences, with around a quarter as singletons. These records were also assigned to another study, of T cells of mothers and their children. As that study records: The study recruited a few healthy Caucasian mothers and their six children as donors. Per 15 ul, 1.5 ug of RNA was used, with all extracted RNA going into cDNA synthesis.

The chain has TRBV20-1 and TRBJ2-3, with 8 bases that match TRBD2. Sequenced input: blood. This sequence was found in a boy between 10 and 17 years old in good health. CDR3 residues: CSVVRGGEDTQYF. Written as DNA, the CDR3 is TGCAGTGTGGTCCGGGGGGGCGAAGATACGCAGTATTTT.